Here is one TCR beta chain with its context. The CDR3 extends over 15 amino acids. Deletions cut 2 bases from V and 6 bases from J, with 16 bases between. Germline-derived CDR1 and CDR2 are MDHEN and SYDVKM. These data are taken from a study of blood T cell repertoires in COVID-19. Study background: In each case, the material was cDNA or gDNA derived from T cells, B-cell-depleted T cells, or PBMCs.

Authors' processing steps: Reference gene primers were amplified, and this amplification served to estimate nucleated cell counts. The method was immunoSEQ multiplex PCR; TCRdb's version includes in-frame clones alone and lacks a portion of them. The D gene and trimming were derived from the DNA, and the V and J assignments and clone size from that table. The repertoire holds about 73,000 clones, with 75% to 95% as singletons. The sample comprised peripheral blood. The V gene is TRBV28, the J gene TRBJ1-1; the D gene is possibly TRBD1 (6 bases). The origin of this receptor is a woman aged 18-29 years with acute or convalescent COVID-19. CDR3 protein: CASSLSVGGSSEAFF. CDR3 coding DNA: TGTGCCAGCAGTTTAAGTGTAGGGGGAAGTTCTGAAGCTTTCTTT.